This TCR beta chain is from a study of T cells in severe cutaneous drug reactions. Overall study: The ALDEN and Naranjo causality algorithms determined the culprit drug. Study results and caveats: All seven CBZ-SJS/TEN blister samples shared a public TCRbeta CDR3 at mean about 13%. Blister cells averaged about 33% and PBMC roughly 5.5% TRBV12-4 in carbamazepine-induced Stevens-Johnson syndrome or toxic epidermal necrolysis patients.

The patients sequenced had a carbamazepine-induced Stevens-Johnson syndrome or toxic epidermal necrolysis reaction. Note on this clonotype: The antigen remains undetermined.

Bulk and single-cell libraries used iRepertoire multiplex PCR with TCR subtype-specific primers. Each CDR3 protein gets one entry in TCRdb, which reprocessed the multiplex PCR reads and gives no DNA. The sample's table shows 20,000 to 25,000 distinct CDR3 sequences. Germline CDR1 and CDR2: LNHDA and SQIVND (reference sequence). The CDR3 is 18 residues long. Sequencing was performed on PBMCs. The V and J genes are TRBV19 and TRBJ2-1; the TCRdb call, TRBD2, lacks DNA for checking. The receptor comes from a human donor with toxic epidermal necrolysis, a severe cutaneous drug reaction. The chain's CDR3 is CASSIDLIAGTSYNEQFF.